This T cell receptor beta chain was identified during a study of CD8 T cells in Susac syndrome. Regarding this clonotype: Its antigen is unidentified.

Random hexamers were used to reverse transcribe the RNA input (about 0.5 to 1 ug). Using its own MiXCR run on the immunoSEQ multiplex PCR reads, TCRdb lists one record per CDR3 protein. Of some 300,000 distinct CDR3 sequences listed, around 91% are singletons. The CDR3 consists of 13 residues. Per germline, CDR1 SGHVS and CDR2 FQNEAQ. V lost 1 base to trimming and J lost 4 bases, with 5 bases between them. The authors sequenced TCR beta from blood CD8+ and CD4+ T cells. Findings and caveats of the study: The number of individuals included in the study's TCR sequencing and HLA analysis was acknowledged as relatively small.

The sample taken for sequencing was CD8+ T cells from PBMCs. The chain employs TRBV7-8 and TRBJ2-1, with D unresolved. The receptor was derived from a human donor with multiple sclerosis. The CDR3 here is CASSLESYNEQFF. CDR3 nucleotides: TGTGCCAGCAGCTTAGAGTCGTACAATGAGCAGTTCTTC.